Listed here are 18 T cell receptor beta chains from one sample, sequenced in a study of T-cell memory formation after mild COVID-19 (dated by TCRdb to the early 2020s). Libraries were built with 5' RACE. The sequencing machine was an Illumina NovaSeq 6000. TCRdb took the public reads, trimmed them with fastp at Q25, ran MiXCR for clone calling and kept in-frame beta chains. Rows with one shared CDR3 protein collapse into an entry with the most common genes and DNA. This sample holds fewer than 700,000 distinct CDR3 sequences; about 20% were observed only once. The ten largest account for approximately 8.4% of the sample. The sequencing input was PBMCs or a T cell subset sorted from them (not recorded which). These receptors came from an adult woman who had mild COVID-19 (a few samples of this study predate the infection). The sample titles of this study are shuffled in the database, so cell type and time point are left out; the donor was told from shared clones.

This sequence joins TRBV12-3 or TRBV12-4 and TRBJ2-7, with 12 positions matching TRBD2. This CDR3 has 15 residues. J lost 6 bases, V lost 2 bases, and 5 bases had no gene match. The CDR3 here is CASSLRLAGVSEQYF. The CDR3 DNA reads TGTGCCAGCAGTTTAAGACTAGCGGGAGTTAGCGAGCAGTACTTC.

A few counts support this clonotype. The V and J genes are TRBV29-1 and TRBJ2-7; D possibly corresponds to TRBD2 (6 bases). The germline CDR1 and CDR2 sequences are SQVTM and ANQGSEA. V lost 1 base and J lost 1, with 11 bases in between. The length of the CDR3 is 14 residues. The CDR3 loop is CSVEVTGGSYEQYF. The CDR3, as DNA: TGCAGCGTTGAAGTAACCGGGGGATCCTACGAGCAGTACTTC.

V usage is TRBV29-1 and J usage is TRBJ2-5, with D hard to call. Between the trimmed V and J ends, which lost 5 bases and 5 bases, there was a span of 12 bases. The CDR3 extends over 12 amino acids. Germline CDR1 and CDR2: SQVTM and ANQGSEA. The CDR3 reads CSVPKNWETQYF. CDR3 DNA: TGCAGCGTTCCAAAGAACTGGGAGACCCAGTACTTC.

This clonotype was seen only a few times. The chain couples TRBV6-6 to TRBJ1-5; 7 bases agree with TRBD1. Trimming at V came to 3 bases and at J to 2 bases, leaving 7 bases not matched to a gene. CDR3 length: 16 residues. The germline gives CDR1 MNHNY, CDR2 SVGAGI (reference sequence). The CDR3 region is CASSYSSGGRNQPQHF. Here the CDR3 DNA reads TGTGCCAGCAGTTATTCATCAGGGGGTCGCAATCAGCCCCAGCATTTT.

This clonotype was observed a handful of times. The gene calls are TRBV4-2 and TRBJ1-1; 11 nucleotides agree with TRBD1. Germline assignment: CDR1 LGHNA and CDR2 YNFKEQ. This CDR3 has 17 residues. J was trimmed by 4 bases and V by 2 bases; bases with no gene match: 9. CDR3 DNA: TGTGCCAGCAGCCAACTCCACCCCGGGACAGGGGGCACTGAAGCTTTCTTT. This translates into CASSQLHPGTGGTEAFF.

The CDR3 bases are TGTGCCAGCAGTTTCCAAGGACCTAAAAACATTCAGTACTTC. It is translated as CASSFQGPKNIQYF. The V gene is TRBV27, the J gene TRBJ2-4; D is undetermined. Trimming shortened V by 3 bases and J by 4 bases, and 10 bases separated the two germline ends. CDR3 length: 14 residues. Germline CDR1 MNHEY, CDR2 SMNVEV (reference sequence).

This clonotype turned up a few times. The gene calls are TRBV20-1 and TRBJ1-1; the D is unclear. The CDR3 has 14 amino acids. From germline, CDR1 is DFQATT and CDR2 SNEGSKA (reference sequence). Trimming pared 5 bases from V and 0 bases from J, leaving 13 bases between. The CDR3 loop reads CSARREVMNTEAFF. DNA of the CDR3: TGCAGTGCTCGACGGGAGGTAATGAACACTGAAGCTTTCTTT.

The genes are TRBV7-9 and TRBJ2-5; the match to TRBD1 covers 8 bases. The CDR3 covers 16 residues. V lost 8 bases, J lost 5 bases, and 16 bases stayed unmatched. CDR1 and CDR2 (germline): SEHNR, FQNEAQ (reference sequence). The CDR3 DNA reads TGTGCCAGCGAACCGGGACAGGTCATGGGCTTCGAGACCCAGTACTTC. As protein: CASEPGQVMGFETQYF. Full variable domain (missing parts from reference TRBV7-9 and TRBJ2-5): DTGVSQNPRHKITKRGQNVTFRCDPISEHNRLYWYRQTLGQGPEFLTYFQNEAQLEKSRLLSDRFSAERPKGSFSTLEIQRTEQGDSAMYLCASEPGQVMGFETQYFGPGTRLLVL.

This clonotype has just a few counts. The gene calls are TRBV7-2 and TRBJ2-3; TRBD1 aligns across 8 bases. J lost 1 base, V lost 1 base, and 10 bases had no gene match. CDR1 and CDR2 (germline): SGHTA, FQGNSA. There are 18 residues in the CDR3. As DNA, the CDR3 is TGTGCCAGCAGCTTAGTTGGCAGGGGGCCGACGGGCACAGATACGCAGTATTTT. Protein product: CASSLVGRGPTGTDTQYF.

The rearrangement uses TRBV7-8 and TRBJ1-6; D may be TRBD1 (6 bases). From germline, CDR1 is SGHVS and CDR2 FQNEAQ. Trimming removed 5 bases at V and 7 bases at J, with 15 bases between. The CDR3 has 15 residues. CDR3 sequence: CASSLRQEGNSPLHF. CDR3 bases: TGTGCCAGCAGCCTCAGACAGGAGGGAAATTCACCCCTCCACTTT.

This clonotype came up a few times. The genes are TRBV7-2 and TRBJ1-2, with TRBD1 matching over 7 bases. V was clipped by 5 bases and J by 7 bases; unmatched bases: 13. The CDR3 spans 15 residues. CDR1 is SGHTA, CDR2 FQGNSA, per germline. The CDR3 bases are TGTGCCAGCAGCCGGTTACGACAGGGACTCCTTGGCTACACCTTC. Residues: CASSRLRQGLLGYTF.

The chain combines TRBV7-6 with TRBJ1-2; 9 bases line up with TRBD1. Per the germline V gene, CDR1 is SGHVS and CDR2 is FNYEAQ. The length of the CDR3 is 17 residues. The J segment lost 2 bases and the V segment lost 2 bases, leaving 9 bases of the junction unmatched. CDR3 in DNA: TGTGCCAGCAGCTTAAAACTCACAGGGGGCCTAAACTATGGCTACACCTTC. It translates to CASSLKLTGGLNYGYTF.

This clonotype showed up just a few times. The chain links TRBV5-1 to TRBJ2-3; D gene ambiguous. The length of the CDR3 is 12 residues. V was cut by 8 bases and J by 4 bases, with 11 bases left in between. Per germline, CDR1 SGHRS and CDR2 YFSETQ. CDR3 residues: CASYQDADTQYF. The CDR3 DNA reads TGCGCCAGTTACCAGGATGCAGATACGCAGTATTTT.

This clonotype has just a few counts. The chain carries TRBV4-1 and TRBJ2-1; 9 positions agree with TRBD2. Trimming removed 5 bases from V and 4 bases from J; junction bases left unmatched: 15. The CDR3 spans 18 residues. The germline gives CDR1 MGHRA, CDR2 YSYEKL. In DNA, the CDR3 is TGCGCCAGCAGCTCGCGTAGCGGGGGCCCTCTCCAGTACAATGAGCAGTTCTTC. Its translation is CASSSRSGGPLQYNEQFF.

This clonotype was seen only a few times. This sequence joins TRBV3-1 and TRBJ1-1; unclear D gene. This CDR3 has 15 residues. Germline V gives CDR1 LGHDT, CDR2 YNNKEL (reference sequence). Trimming shortened V by 1 base and J by 4 bases, and 13 bases separated the two germline ends. CDR3 in DNA: TGTGCCAGCAGCCAAGGAGTAGTGTCGGGCACTGAAGCTTTCTTT. Amino acid sequence: CASSQGVVSGTEAFF. Using reference TRBV3-1 and TRBJ1-1 for the parts outside the CDR3, the full variable domain is DTAVSQTPKYLVTQMGNDKSIKCEQNLGHDTMYWYKQDSKKFLKIMFSYNNKELIINETVPNRFSPKSPDKAHLNLHINSLELGDSAVYFCASSQGVVSGTEAFFGQGTRLTVV.

This clonotype has more than one count but fewer than ten. V usage is TRBV12-3 or TRBV12-4 and J usage is TRBJ1-3; perhaps TRBD1 as D (5 bases). The CDR3 extends over 15 amino acids. V was cut by 7 bases and J by 3 bases, with 16 bases left in between. The CDR3 region is CASMESGRHGNTIYF. The CDR3, as DNA: TGTGCCAGCATGGAGTCAGGGCGCCATGGAAACACCATATATTTT.

The chain has TRBV12-3 or TRBV12-4 and TRBJ2-1; 9 nucleotides agree with TRBD2. There are 15 residues in the CDR3. V lost 1 base and J lost 4; bases outside the gene matches: 2. CDR3 amino acids: CASSLGTSAYNEQFF. CDR3 nucleotide sequence: TGTGCCAGCAGTTTAGGGACTAGCGCATACAATGAGCAGTTCTTC.

This clonotype appeared a few times. This chain links TRBV24-1 with TRBJ2-7; 10 nucleotides line up with TRBD1. Germline CDR1 KGHDR, CDR2 SFDVKD. The CDR3 sequence is 16 residues long. V lost 8 bases, J lost 3 bases, and 12 bases stayed unmatched. The CDR3 loop reads CATNRPPDRGIYEQYF. The CDR3 DNA reads TGTGCCACCAACCGCCCTCCGGACAGGGGGATCTACGAGCAGTACTTC.